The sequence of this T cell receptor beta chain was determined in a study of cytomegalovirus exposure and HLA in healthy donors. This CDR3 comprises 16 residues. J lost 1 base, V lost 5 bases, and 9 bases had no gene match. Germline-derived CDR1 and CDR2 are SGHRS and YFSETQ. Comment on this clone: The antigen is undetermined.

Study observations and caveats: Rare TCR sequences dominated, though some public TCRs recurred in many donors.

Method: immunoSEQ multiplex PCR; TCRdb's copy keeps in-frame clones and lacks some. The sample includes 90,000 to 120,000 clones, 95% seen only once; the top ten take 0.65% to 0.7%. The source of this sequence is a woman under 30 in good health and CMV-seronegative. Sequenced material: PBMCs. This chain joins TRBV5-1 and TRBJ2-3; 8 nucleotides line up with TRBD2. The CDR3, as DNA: TGCGCCAGCAGTCTGGTGTCCGGGGGGGGCACAGATACGCAGTATTTT. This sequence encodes CASSLVSGGGTDTQYF.